Presented here are 20 T cell receptor beta chains from one specimen sequenced in a study of blood T cell repertoires in COVID-19. The data were produced by immunoSEQ multiplex PCR, yet TCRdb's version contains in-frame clones alone and is incomplete. The profile shows 200,000 or so clones, approximately 88% of them singletons. The sequenced sample was PBMCs or T cells enriched from blood (not recorded which). Receptor source: a woman in her twenties or thirties who had been exposed to COVID-19.

The V gene is TRBV18, the J gene TRBJ2-3; no clear D gene. The CDR3 has 16 amino acids. V was pared by 1 base and J by 0 bases, with 11 bases between. Per the germline V gene, CDR1 is KGHSH and CDR2 is LQKENI. In nucleotides, the CDR3 is TGTGCCAGCTCACCACGCGGAGCAACTAGCACAGATACGCAGTATTTT. This encodes CASSPRGATSTDTQYF.

V gene TRBV5-1 combines with J gene TRBJ2-1, with D perhaps matching TRBD2 (5 bases). CDR3 length equals 15 residues. Germline V lookup: CDR1 SGHRS, CDR2 YFSETQ. Trimming pared 0 bases from V and 4 bases from J, leaving 11 bases between. CDR3: CASSLEASRYNEQFF. Here the CDR3 DNA reads TGCGCCAGCAGCTTGGAGGCTAGCAGGTACAATGAGCAGTTCTTC.

The V call is TRBV28, the J call TRBJ1-5; D perhaps matches TRBD1 (6 bases). CDR3 size: 15 residues. Trimming cost V 2 bases and J 7 bases, with 15 bases left between them. The V gene's germline CDR1 is MDHEN and CDR2 SYDVKM. The CDR3 spells CASSLGQGYRQPQHF. In nucleotides, the CDR3 is TGTGCCAGCAGTTTAGGTCAGGGGTATAGGCAGCCCCAGCATTTT.

The rearrangement uses TRBV7-9 and TRBJ1-2; TRBD1 is a possible D gene (5 bases). The CDR3 is made up of 16 amino acids. Trimming left V 0 bases short and J 8 bases short, with 19 bases between. The germline V gene encodes CDR1 SEHNR and CDR2 FQNEAQ (reference sequence). DNA for the CDR3: TGTGCCAGCAGCTTAGCCAGGGCACTACCCTTAGACGGCTACACCTTC. It yields the protein CASSLARALPLDGYTF.

The rearrangement uses TRBV29-1 and TRBJ2-1; D is ambiguous. V gave up 5 bases and J gave up 2 bases, with 10 bases separating them. Per germline, CDR1 SQVTM and CDR2 ANQGSEA. The CDR3 totals 13 residues. The CDR3 reads CSVLAVTYNEQFF. CDR3 coding DNA: TGCAGCGTTCTCGCGGTAACCTACAATGAGCAGTTCTTC.

The chain carries TRBV11-2 and TRBJ2-5; D possibly corresponds to TRBD1 (5 bases). There are 15 residues in the CDR3. V was shortened by 0 bases and J by 5 bases, with 13 bases between the two germline ends. In germline, CDR1 is SGHAT, CDR2 FQNNGV. CDR3 residues: CASSLDPGAAETQYF. The CDR3 nucleotides are TGTGCCAGCAGCTTAGATCCTGGGGCGGCGGAGACCCAGTACTTC.

The V and J genes are TRBV23-1 and TRBJ1-2; D is perhaps TRBD1 (6 bases). TRBV23-1 falls under the ORF class, with uncertain function. V was cut by 6 bases and J by 5 bases, with 19 bases left in between. The CDR3 has 15 amino acids. The CDR3 loop reads CASRDIGGRFYGYTF. For the CDR3, the DNA is TGCGCCAGCAGGGACATTGGGGGCAGGTTTTATGGCTACACCTTC.

The J gene is TRBJ1-1, the V gene TRBV28; D is perhaps TRBD1 (6 bases). The CDR3 contains 15 residues. V was shortened by 11 bases and J by 4 bases, with 23 bases between the two germline ends. Germline V CDR1 and CDR2: MDHEN, SYDVKM. CDR3 nucleotides: TGTGCCGGTCAAGGGGACACCGGGCAGGGCACTGAAGCTTTCTTT. It translates to CAGQGDTGQGTEAFF.

V gene TRBV7-2 combines with J gene TRBJ1-2; D may be TRBD1 (6 bases). The length of the CDR3 is 14 residues. V dropped 5 bases and J dropped 3 bases, with 13 bases sitting between them. Germline lookup yields CDR1 SGHTA and CDR2 FQGNSA. Here the CDR3 DNA reads TGTGCCAGCAGCCCAGCGGGGGGCGACTATGGCTACACCTTC. Residues: CASSPAGGDYGYTF. The variable domain in full, completed from reference TRBV7-2 and TRBJ1-2, reads GAGVSQSPSNKVTEKGKDVELRCDPISGHTALYWYRQSLGQGLEFLIYFQGNSAPDKSGLPSDRFSAERTGGSVSTLTIQRTQQEDSAVYLCASSPAGGDYGYTFGSGTRLTVV.

This clone was detected only once. This chain joins TRBV19 and TRBJ1-5; TRBD1 aligns across 7 bases. Germline CDR1 is LNHDA and CDR2 is SQIVND (reference sequence). There are 14 residues in the CDR3. V dropped 0 bases and J dropped 7; count of bases not matched to a gene: 3. The CDR3 loop is CASSIETGLQPQHF. CDR3 coding DNA: TGTGCCAGTAGTATAGAGACAGGGCTACAGCCCCAGCATTTT.

The chain carries TRBV11-2 and TRBJ2-7; 14 bases are shared with TRBD2. V lost 1 base, J lost 7 bases, and 0 bases stayed unmatched. CDR1 and CDR2 (germline): SGHAT, FQNNGV. The CDR3 has 14 amino acids. CDR3 in amino acids: CASSLGLAGGEQYF. CDR3 DNA: TGTGCCAGCAGCTTAGGACTAGCGGGAGGGGAGCAGTACTTC.

The CDR3 coding sequence is TGTGCCAGCAGGCAGGGATCTGGAAACACCATATATTTT. Translated: CASRQGSGNTIYF. This sequence joins TRBV28 and TRBJ1-3, with TRBD1 as a possible D gene (5 bases). Deletions cut 6 bases from V and 1 base from J, with 7 bases between. The CDR3 has 13 amino acids. CDR1 is MDHEN and CDR2 is SYDVKM in the germline V gene.

The J gene is TRBJ1-1, the V gene TRBV7-9, with D possibly TRBD1 on 5 matching bases. The CDR3 spans 15 residues. Germline CDR1 SEHNR, CDR2 FQNEAQ (reference sequence). Trimming removed 4 bases at V and 2 bases at J, with 14 bases between. The CDR3 bases are TGTGCCAGCAGCTCCCGGATAAGGGGTAACACTGAAGCTTTCTTT. The encoded protein is CASSSRIRGNTEAFF.

The chain recombines TRBV5-5 with TRBJ1-1; 8 bases map to TRBD1. CDR1 SGHKS and CDR2 YYEKEE come from the germline V gene (reference sequence). V was pared by 3 bases and J by 4 bases, with 5 bases of the junction left unmatched. The CDR3 is 14 amino acids. CDR3 amino acids: CASSSQGDATEAFF. The CDR3 DNA is TGTGCCAGCAGCTCACAGGGGGACGCCACTGAAGCTTTCTTT.

V and J are TRBV7-2 and TRBJ2-5; TRBD2 matches 12 bases. Trimming cost V 5 bases and J 5 bases; bases outside gene matches: 12. Germline CDR1 SGHTA, CDR2 FQGNSA. The CDR3 covers 17 residues. CDR3 amino acids: CASSPTLAGGPWETQYF. DNA of the CDR3: TGTGCCAGCAGCCCGACTCTAGCGGGAGGGCCTTGGGAGACCCAGTACTTC.

The V gene is TRBV3-1 (or the pseudogene TRBV3-2), the J gene TRBJ2-5, with D hard to call. With 0 bases removed from V and 3 bases from J, the gap between germline ends came to 8 bases. CDR3 size: 14 residues. Germline CDR1 LGHDT, CDR2 YNNKEL (reference sequence). CDR3 bases: TGTGCCAGCAGCCAAGAGGGCATAGAAGAGACCCAGTACTTC. Its protein product is CASSQEGIEETQYF.

This chain connects TRBV6-5 to TRBJ2-5, with 9 positions matching TRBD1. CDR1 is MNHEY and CDR2 is SVGAGI in the germline V gene. The junction had 11 bases not matched to a gene; V was cut back by 0 bases and J by 9 bases. There are 16 residues in the CDR3. The CDR3 region has the DNA TGTGCCAGCAGTTACTCCGGGACAGGGACCCAAAATTCCCAGTACTTC. Its protein is CASSYSGTGTQNSQYF.

A single count supports this clone. This sequence joins TRBV10-2 and TRBJ1-3; TRBD1 matches at 11 bases. Germline values: CDR1 WSHSY, CDR2 SAAADI. The CDR3 has 17 amino acids. The V gene end was trimmed by 2 bases and the J gene end by 0 bases; junction bases not matched to a gene: 3. The CDR3 loop reads CASSETGTGGSGNTIYF. The CDR3 nucleotides are TGCGCCAGCAGTGAGACCGGGACAGGGGGCTCTGGAAACACCATATATTTT.

This chain joins TRBV5-1 and TRBJ2-1; 7 bases are a match to TRBD2. The CDR3 covers 15 residues. CDR1 is SGHRS and CDR2 is YFSETQ in the germline V gene. With V trimmed by 0 bases and J by 1 base, 1 base remained unmatched. The CDR3 spells CASSLGTSSYNEQFF. CDR3 nucleotide sequence: TGCGCCAGCAGCTTGGGGACTAGTTCCTACAATGAGCAGTTCTTC.

The chain uses TRBV27 and TRBJ1-2; TRBD1 might be the D (5 bases). Per germline, CDR1 MNHEY and CDR2 SMNVEV (reference sequence). Trimming removed 3 bases from V and 2 bases from J, with 10 bases in between. The CDR3 extends over 14 amino acids. CDR3 region: CASSLGGSNYGYTF. The CDR3 DNA reads TGTGCCAGCAGTTTGGGGGGTTCCAACTATGGCTACACCTTC.